The 15 T cell receptor beta chains below come from one sample, sequenced in a study of blood T cell repertoires in COVID-19. Generated by immunoSEQ multiplex PCR, the TCRdb table keeps only in-frame clones and is missing some. In the table there are roughly 240,000 clones, around 78% of which are singletons. The specimen was peripheral blood. These receptors were collected from a man aged 55 to 70 who had recovered from COVID-19.

In this sample, this clone turned up once. The V gene is TRBV27, the J gene TRBJ2-3, with 10 bases aligning to TRBD1. V lost 8 bases, J lost 9 bases, and 17 bases stayed unmatched. The CDR3 consists of 16 residues. Germline lookup yields CDR1 MNHEY and CDR2 SMNVEV (reference sequence). CDR3 in amino acids: CASGYRDRGVSRTQYF. CDR3 nucleotides: TGTGCCAGCGGTTACAGGGACAGGGGAGTATCCAGAACGCAGTATTTT.

J is TRBJ2-7 and V is TRBV6-5, with TRBD2 matching 11 bases. Germline CDR1 MNHEY, CDR2 SVGAGI. The CDR3 covers 15 residues. V dropped 4 bases and J dropped 3; count of bases not matched to a gene: 5. The CDR3 region has the DNA TGTGCCAGCAGTTCCTCCACTAGCGGGAGCTACGAGCAGTACTTC. Protein product: CASSSSTSGSYEQYF.

This chain uses TRBV27 with TRBJ1-1, with 10 positions matching TRBD1. The CDR3 has 14 residues. V lost 6 bases, J lost 5 bases, and 6 bases stayed unmatched. Germline V lookup: CDR1 MNHEY, CDR2 SMNVEV (reference sequence). CDR3: CASSFRQGATEAFF. CDR3 DNA: TGTGCCAGCAGCTTCCGACAGGGGGCAACTGAAGCTTTCTTT.

The chain combines TRBV5-4 with TRBJ1-1; D is possibly TRBD1 (6 bases). Trimming stripped 2 bases from V and 0 bases from J, with 8 bases between. CDR1 and CDR2 from the germline V gene are SGHNT and YYREEE (reference sequence). The CDR3 spans 14 residues. CDR3 coding DNA: TGTGCCAGCAGCTTAAGACAGGTGAACACTGAAGCTTTCTTT. Its protein is CASSLRQVNTEAFF.

The chain is built from TRBV13 and TRBJ2-1; 8 bases are shared with TRBD1. The CDR3 covers 16 residues. The junction had 5 bases not matched to a gene; V was cut back by 1 base and J by 3 bases. Germline CDR1 PRHDT, CDR2 FYEKMQ (reference sequence). The CDR3 protein is CASSLEGTGHYNEQFF. The CDR3 DNA sequence: TGTGCCAGCAGCTTAGAGGGGACAGGACACTACAATGAGCAGTTCTTC. Filled out from reference TRBV13 and TRBJ2-1, the complete variable domain reads AAGVIQSPRHLIKEKRETATLKCYPIPRHDTVYWYQQGPGQDPQFLISFYEKMQSDKGSIPDRFSAQQFSDYHSELNMSSLELGDSALYFCASSLEGTGHYNEQFFGPGTRLTVL.

The genes are TRBV24-1 and TRBJ2-3, with D unresolved. Trimming removed 6 bases from V and 2 bases from J, with 8 bases in between. CDR1 KGHDR and CDR2 SFDVKD come from the germline V gene. The CDR3 has 13 amino acids. The DNA for the CDR3 is TGTGCCACCAGTCAGCGCAACACAGATACGCAGTATTTT. It specifies CATSQRNTDTQYF.

The gene calls are TRBV16 and TRBJ1-1; the D is unclear. This CDR3 is 14 amino acids long. Germline CDR1 and CDR2: KGHSY and FQNENV. V was clipped by 1 base and J by 1 base, with 7 bases between them. CDR3 loop: CASSQYSRNTEAFF. The CDR3 DNA reads TGTGCCAGCAGCCAATACAGCAGGAACACTGAAGCTTTCTTT.

The chain is built from TRBV3-1 (or the pseudogene TRBV3-2) and TRBJ2-5; D gene unclear. This CDR3 has 13 amino acids. The V and J ends lost 6 bases and 5 bases respectively, with 13 bases between them. Per germline, CDR1 LGHDT and CDR2 YNNKEL (reference sequence). The CDR3 region has the DNA TGTGCCAGCAGTCGAGCCACTTGGGAGACCCAGTACTTC. Protein sequence: CASSRATWETQYF.

Only one count was recorded for this clone. The V gene is TRBV28, the J gene TRBJ2-3; TRBD1 matches 7 bases. The CDR3 contains 15 residues. The ends lost 1 base at V and 4 bases at J; junction bases unmatched: 5. The germline V gene has CDR1 MDHEN and CDR2 SYDVKM. In DNA form, the CDR3 reads TGTGCCAGCAGTTTATTAGGGGGCCTTTCAGATACGCAGTATTTT. Translated: CASSLLGGLSDTQYF.

This chain links TRBV2 with TRBJ2-2, with TRBD2 identical over 12 bases. This CDR3 has 14 amino acids. J was trimmed by 6 bases and V by 10 bases; bases with no gene match: 6. Germline V CDR1 and CDR2: SNHLY, FYNNEI. In nucleotides, the CDR3 is TGTGCCAAGACTAGCGGGAGCTCGGCCGGGGAGCTGTTTTTT. This encodes CAKTSGSSAGELFF.

The V and J genes are TRBV6-5 and TRBJ1-3; D is undetermined. This CDR3 comprises 13 residues. CDR1 and CDR2 (germline): MNHEY, SVGAGI. V lost 6 bases and J 0 bases, leaving 6 bases between the germline ends. In DNA, the CDR3 is TGTGCCAGCAGCCAATCCTCTGGAAACACCATATATTTT. Its translation is CASSQSSGNTIYF.

J is TRBJ2-3 and V is TRBV4-2, with D possibly being TRBD2 (5 bases). Germline CDR1 LGHNA, CDR2 YNFKEQ. CDR3 length equals 19 residues. The germline V and J ends were trimmed by 0 bases and 0 bases, with 19 bases remaining between them. CDR3 DNA sequence: TGTGCCAGCAGCCAAGAAGCGGTCTCGGCGGTCCCTAGCACAGATACGCAGTATTTT. It translates to CASSQEAVSAVPSTDTQYF.

The chain employs TRBV27 and TRBJ2-7; perhaps TRBD1 as D (6 bases). Looked up from germline, CDR1 is MNHEY and CDR2 is SMNVEV (reference sequence). V was clipped by 2 bases and J by 5 bases, with 19 bases between them. The CDR3 covers 16 residues. The CDR3 DNA is TGTGCCAGCAGTTTAAGGGGGATTGGGGGTTGGAACGAGCAGTACTTC. It codes for CASSLRGIGGWNEQYF.

The chain has TRBV7-2 and TRBJ1-5; TRBD1 is a possible D gene (6 bases). From germline, CDR1 is SGHTA and CDR2 FQGNSA. Between the trimmed V and J ends, which lost 5 bases and 4 bases, there was a span of 9 bases. This CDR3 has 13 residues. DNA of the CDR3: TGTGCCAGCAGCATCAGGGGTAATCAGCCCCAGCATTTT. Protein product: CASSIRGNQPQHF.

The chain recombines TRBV7-6 with TRBJ2-7; D not certain. The germline gives CDR1 SGHVS, CDR2 FNYEAQ. V lost 2 bases to trimming and J lost 2 bases, with 10 bases between them. The CDR3 runs 14 residues. The CDR3 spells CASSLTPGPYEQYF. CDR3 sequence (DNA): TGTGCCAGCAGCTTAACCCCAGGTCCCTACGAGCAGTACTTC.